This TCR beta chain is from a study of CD8+CD57+ T cells in acquired aplastic anemia. About the study: Isolated CD4+ and CD8+ cells, once sorted, yielded DNA averaging roughly 3 ug.

The TCR beta profiling, which covered VDJ combination and CDR3 sequence, was carried out using genomic DNA as the template. In TCRdb, the reads were re-called with MiXCR into one record per CDR3 protein. The table has 150,000 to 200,000 distinct CDR3 sequences, less than 65% seen once. The CDR3 is 15 amino acids. V was trimmed by 5 bases and J by 8 bases, leaving 16 bases between them. By share of the sample, this clonotype is medium-sized. This sequence originates from a human donor with severe aplastic anemia or a healthy control (not recorded which). Sequenced sample: sorted CD4+, CD8+, or CD8+CD57+ T cells (not recorded which) from PBMCs. This chain connects TRBV12-3 or TRBV12-4 to TRBJ1-6; tentative D call: TRBD1 (6 bases). CDR3 residues: CASSLNRAGYSPLHF. CDR3 DNA sequence: TGTGCCAGCAGTCTTAACAGGGCTGGGTATTCACCCCTCCACTTT.